This T cell receptor beta chain was documented in a study of cytomegalovirus exposure and HLA in healthy donors. Germline CDR1 SNHLY, CDR2 FYNNEI. J gave up 6 bases and V 6 bases, and 4 bases lay outside the gene matches. CDR3 length: 13 amino acids. The PCR ran on 60 Vbeta and 13 Jbeta primers. The table came from immunoSEQ multiplex PCR; TCRdb's copy has only in-frame clones and leaves some out. The table lists roughly 190,000 clones, about four fifths of them singletons. Regarding this clone: As yet, its antigen is unknown.

All the people who gave samples were healthy bone marrow donors. Donors counted as nominally healthy when sampled, yet unrecorded immune exposures were likely. General study findings and limits: Rarity held for most TCR sequences, but there were some public TCRs that occurred in many donors. Apart from CMV serostatus, no immune exposure information was available.

The TCR sequence derives from a female donor in good health and CMV-seronegative. Sequencing used PBMCs. This chain connects TRBV2 to TRBJ2-7, with TRBD1 matching 11 bases. The CDR3 nucleotides read TGTGCCAGCAGGCCGGGACAGGGGGTCGAGCAGTACTTC. This sequence encodes CASRPGQGVEQYF.